Below, 10 T cell receptor beta chains from the same sample are listed, as sequenced in a study of patients and donors after allogeneic stem cell transplantation. In TCRdb, the RT-PCR reads were re-called with MiXCR into one record per CDR3 protein. This sample has about 160,000 distinct CDR3 sequences, with approximately 37% found just once. Sequenced material: blood, either unsorted or a sorted T cell fraction (not recorded which). Receptors originate from a human donor who was either an allogeneic HSCT recipient or a stem cell or donor lymphocyte infusion donor (not recorded which). It is not recorded whose cells these are; they may come from a transplant donor.

This clonotype showed up just a few times. The chain carries TRBV5-1 and TRBJ1-3; D perhaps matches TRBD1 (6 bases). V lost 6 bases, J lost 0 bases, and 10 bases lay in between. Germline lookup yields CDR1 SGHRS and CDR2 YFSETQ. This CDR3 comprises 14 residues. The CDR3, as DNA: TGCGCCAGCACGGACAGCTCCTCTGGAAACACCATATATTTT. Protein product: CASTDSSSGNTIYF.

This clonotype was detected only a few times. This chain connects TRBV28 to TRBJ1-5, with D tentatively TRBD1 (6 bases). CDR1 and CDR2 from the germline V gene are MDHEN and SYDVKM. The CDR3 totals 15 residues. V lost 5 bases and J lost 5, with 16 bases in between. CDR3 region: CASSRGAGVDQPQHF. The CDR3 coding sequence is TGTGCCAGCAGTCGCGGGGCAGGGGTTGATCAGCCCCAGCATTTT.

The chain has TRBV30 and TRBJ1-2; D gene uncertain. CDR1 GTSNPN and CDR2 SVGIG come from the germline V gene (reference sequence). The ends were cut back, 4 bases at V and 7 bases at J, with 10 bases in the middle. The CDR3 sequence is 11 residues long. The CDR3 coding sequence is TGTGCCTGGACTATATCGAGTGGCTACACCTTC. Its translation: CAWTISSGYTF.

This chain uses TRBV5-4 with TRBJ1-3; D is possibly TRBD1 (6 bases). The germline gives CDR1 SGHNT, CDR2 YYREEE (reference sequence). V lost 0 bases, J lost 3 bases, and 10 bases lay in between. This CDR3 comprises 15 residues. Here the CDR3 DNA reads TGTGCCAGCAGCTTGGATCAGGGGTTTGGAAACACCATATATTTT. Translating it yields CASSLDQGFGNTIYF.

Only a few counts were recorded for this clonotype. J is TRBJ2-3 and V is TRBV6-6; D possibly corresponds to TRBD1 (5 bases). This CDR3 contains 17 residues. CDR1 is MNHNY and CDR2 is SVGAGI in the germline V gene (reference sequence). The V end was cut by 0 bases, the J end by 1 base, with 14 bases between. CDR3: CASSYSLGRPGTDTQYF. The CDR3 nucleotides are TGTGCCAGCAGTTACTCGCTGGGGCGACCGGGCACAGATACGCAGTATTTT.

This sequence joins TRBV28 and TRBJ1-1; D is perhaps TRBD1 (5 bases). CDR3 size: 15 residues. V was trimmed by 3 bases and J by 1 base, leaving 12 bases between them. Germline V lookup: CDR1 MDHEN, CDR2 SYDVKM. CDR3 coding DNA: TGTGCCAGCAGTTTCCGGTGGGGGAAGAACACTGAAGCTTTCTTT. As protein: CASSFRWGKNTEAFF. Filled out from reference TRBV28 and TRBJ1-1, the complete variable domain reads DVKVTQSSRYLVKRTGEKVFLECVQDMDHENMFWYRQDPGLGLRLIYFSYDVKMKEKGDIPEGYSVSREKKERFSLILESASTNQTSMYLCASSFRWGKNTEAFFGQGTRLTVV.

This chain connects TRBV20-1 to TRBJ1-4; 10 bases map to TRBD1. V was pared by 5 bases and J by 11 bases, with 17 bases of the junction left unmatched. The CDR3 covers 16 residues. Per the germline V gene, CDR1 is DFQATT and CDR2 is SNEGSKA (reference sequence). CDR3 coding DNA: TGCAGTGCTTCCCCGAGAGCCCGGGACAGGGGCCTTAAACTGTTTTTT. Protein product: CSASPRARDRGLKLFF.

This clonotype was detected a few times. The chain uses TRBV19 and TRBJ1-2, with D unclear. Trimming shortened V by 3 bases and J by 0 bases, and 8 bases separated the two germline ends. This CDR3 has 14 residues. The germline CDR1 and CDR2 sequences are LNHDA and SQIVND (reference sequence). Here the CDR3 DNA reads TGTGCCAGTAGTATGGCAGGAGCTAACTATGGCTACACCTTC. Encoded protein: CASSMAGANYGYTF.

This clonotype was counted only a few times. V gene TRBV12-3 or TRBV12-4 combines with J gene TRBJ1-5, with D possibly matching TRBD1 (5 bases). The V and J ends lost 3 bases and 9 bases respectively, with 9 bases between them. The length of the CDR3 is 12 residues. The CDR3 nucleotides are TGTGCCAGCAGTTTTTGGGGCGGGCCCCAGCATTTT. The encoded protein is CASSFWGGPQHF.

J is TRBJ1-5 and V is TRBV20-1; 9 nucleotides agree with TRBD1. Germline trimming cut 5 bases from V and 3 bases from J; bases unmatched to any gene: 5. This CDR3 has 14 amino acids. The germline V gene encodes CDR1 DFQATT and CDR2 SNEGSKA (reference sequence). Here the CDR3 reads CSAHRDRDNQPQHF. The CDR3 nucleotides read TGCAGTGCTCACCGGGACAGGGACAATCAGCCCCAGCATTTT.